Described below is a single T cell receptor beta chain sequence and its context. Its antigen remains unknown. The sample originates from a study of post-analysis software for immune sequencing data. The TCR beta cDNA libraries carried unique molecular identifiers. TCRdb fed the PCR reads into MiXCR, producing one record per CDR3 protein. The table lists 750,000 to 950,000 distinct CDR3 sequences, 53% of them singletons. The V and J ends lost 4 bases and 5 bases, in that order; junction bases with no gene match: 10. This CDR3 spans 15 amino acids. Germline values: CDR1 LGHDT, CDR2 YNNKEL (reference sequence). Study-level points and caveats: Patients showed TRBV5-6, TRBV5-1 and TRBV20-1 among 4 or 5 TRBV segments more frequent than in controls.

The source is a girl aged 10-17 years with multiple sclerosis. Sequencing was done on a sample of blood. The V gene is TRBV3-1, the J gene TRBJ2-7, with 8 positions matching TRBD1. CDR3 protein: CASSLRGDRRDEQYF. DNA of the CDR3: TGTGCCAGCAGCCTAAGAGGGGACAGGCGCGACGAGCAGTACTTC.